The 5 T cell receptor beta chains below were found in one sample sequenced in a study of Ad26.COV2.S vaccination and SARS-CoV-2 variants. This table comes from immunoSEQ multiplex PCR, and its TCRdb copy is limited to in-frame clones, with some not included. This table holds hundreds of thousands of clones, 92% found once. Sequences were derived from peripheral blood, sampled after recovery from COVID-19. The receptors stem from a human donor who had recovered from COVID-19.

The chain links TRBV29-1 to TRBJ1-3; 9 bases align to TRBD1. J lost 0 bases, V lost 7 bases, and 4 bases had no gene match. Germline-derived CDR1 and CDR2 are SQVTM and ANQGSEA. The CDR3 runs to 14 residues. CDR3 residues: CSATGGPSGNTIYF. The CDR3 DNA is TGCAGCGCTACAGGGGGCCCCTCTGGAAACACCATATATTTT. Full variable domain (outside the CDR3, taken from reference TRBV29-1 and TRBJ1-3): SAVISQKPSRDICQRGTSLTIQCQVDSQVTMMFWYRQQPGQSLTLIATANQGSEATYESGFVIDKFPISRPNLTFSTLTVSNMSPEDSSIYLCSATGGPSGNTIYFGEGSWLTVV.

V gene TRBV6-5 combines with J gene TRBJ1-2, with D perhaps matching TRBD1 (6 bases). Trimming pared 3 bases from V and 1 base from J, leaving 9 bases between. This CDR3 has 14 residues. The V gene's germline CDR1 is MNHEY and CDR2 SVGAGI. CDR3 residues: CASSYTGNNYGYTF. In nucleotides, the CDR3 is TGTGCCAGCAGTTATACAGGGAATAACTATGGCTACACCTTC.

V is TRBV4-1 and J is TRBJ2-5, with D tentatively TRBD1 (5 bases). The CDR3 covers 12 residues. Trimming left V 2 bases short and J 5 bases short, with 6 bases between. CDR1 MGHRA and CDR2 YSYEKL come from the germline V gene. This CDR3 is CASSQQGETQYF. In DNA, the CDR3 is TGCGCCAGCAGCCAACAGGGCGAGACCCAGTACTTC.

The sample holds one count of this clone. This rearrangement joins TRBV9 to TRBJ2-1; 11 nucleotides line up with TRBD2. The germline gives CDR1 SGDLS, CDR2 YYNGEE. V shed 2 bases and J 7 bases; nucleotides not matched to a gene: 2. The CDR3 is 14 residues long. In DNA, the CDR3 is TGTGCCAGCAGCGTTAGCGGGGGGGGGAATGAGCAGTTCTTC. It specifies CASSVSGGGNEQFF.

Comment on this clone: This sample includes further DNA sequences coding for the same CDR3. The J gene is TRBJ2-5, the V gene TRBV11-2, with D unresolved. From germline, CDR1 is SGHAT and CDR2 FQNNGV. The V end lost 1 base, the J end lost 5 bases, and 2 bases lay between the germline ends. This CDR3 has 11 residues. In nucleotides, the CDR3 is TGTGCCAGCAGCTTAGGGGAGACCCAGTACTTC. This codes for CASSLGETQYF.